Each of the 2 T cell receptor beta chains below was sequenced from the same sample in a study of cytomegalovirus exposure and HLA in healthy donors. Amplification used 60 Vbeta primers and 13 Jbeta primers. This table comes from immunoSEQ multiplex PCR, and its TCRdb copy is limited to in-frame clones, with some not included. The top ten clones hold around 1.9% of a sample with around 190,000 clones, around 78% of them seen once. The sample consisted of PBMCs. The receptor set was obtained from a man under 40 in good health and CMV-seronegative.

The V gene is TRBV19, the J gene TRBJ2-7; maybe TRBD2 (5 bases). CDR3 length equals 16 residues. The germline V and J ends were trimmed by 1 base and 2 bases, with 15 bases remaining between them. CDR1 is LNHDA, CDR2 SQIVND, per germline (reference sequence). The chain's CDR3 is CASSIASSEKPYEQYF. DNA for the CDR3: TGTGCCAGTAGTATAGCCAGTAGCGAAAAGCCCTACGAGCAGTACTTC.

The rearrangement links TRBV28 to TRBJ2-5; a possible D gene is TRBD1 (5 bases). CDR1 is MDHEN, CDR2 SYDVKM, per germline. The CDR3 contains 14 residues. V lost 2 bases, J lost 1 base, and 8 bases lay in between. This CDR3 is CASSLHRTQETQYF. The CDR3 nucleotides are TGTGCCAGCAGTTTACACAGGACCCAAGAGACCCAGTACTTC.